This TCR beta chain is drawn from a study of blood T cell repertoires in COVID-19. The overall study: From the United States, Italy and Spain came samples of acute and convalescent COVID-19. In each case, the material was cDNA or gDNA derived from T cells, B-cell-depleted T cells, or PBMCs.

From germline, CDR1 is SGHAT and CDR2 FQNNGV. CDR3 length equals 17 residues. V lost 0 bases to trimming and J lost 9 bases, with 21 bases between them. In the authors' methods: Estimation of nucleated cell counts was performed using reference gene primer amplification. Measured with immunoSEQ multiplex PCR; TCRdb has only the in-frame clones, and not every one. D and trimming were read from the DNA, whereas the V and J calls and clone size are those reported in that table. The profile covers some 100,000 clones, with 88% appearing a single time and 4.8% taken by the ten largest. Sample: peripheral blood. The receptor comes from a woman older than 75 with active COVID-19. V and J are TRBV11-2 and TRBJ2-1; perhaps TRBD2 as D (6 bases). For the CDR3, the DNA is TGTGCCAGCAGCTTAGATTCCTGGACTATCGGGAGTAGTGAGCAGTTCTTC. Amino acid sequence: CASSLDSWTIGSSEQFF.